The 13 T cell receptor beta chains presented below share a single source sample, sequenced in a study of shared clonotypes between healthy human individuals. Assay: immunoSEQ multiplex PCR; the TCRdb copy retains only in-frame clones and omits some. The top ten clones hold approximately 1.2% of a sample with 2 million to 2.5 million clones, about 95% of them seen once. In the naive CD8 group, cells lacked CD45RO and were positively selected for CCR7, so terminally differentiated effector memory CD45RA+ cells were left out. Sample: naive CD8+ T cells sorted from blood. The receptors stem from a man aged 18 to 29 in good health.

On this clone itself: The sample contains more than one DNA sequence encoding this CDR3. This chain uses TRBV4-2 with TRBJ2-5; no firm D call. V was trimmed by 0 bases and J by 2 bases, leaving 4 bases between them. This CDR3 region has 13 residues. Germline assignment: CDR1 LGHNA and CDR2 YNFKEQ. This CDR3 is CASSQDGQETQYF. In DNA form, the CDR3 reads TGTGCCAGCAGCCAAGATGGGCAAGAGACCCAGTACTTC.

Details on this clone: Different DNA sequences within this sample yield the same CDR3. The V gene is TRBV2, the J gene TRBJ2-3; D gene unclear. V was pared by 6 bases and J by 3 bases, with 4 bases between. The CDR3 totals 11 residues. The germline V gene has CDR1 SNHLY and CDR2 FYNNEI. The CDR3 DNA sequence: TGTGCCAGCAGCGAAACAGATACGCAGTATTTT. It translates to CASSETDTQYF.

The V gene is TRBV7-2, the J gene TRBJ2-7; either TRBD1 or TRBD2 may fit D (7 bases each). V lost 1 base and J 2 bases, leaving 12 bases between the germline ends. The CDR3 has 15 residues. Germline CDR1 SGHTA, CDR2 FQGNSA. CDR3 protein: CASSLGAGQPYEQYF. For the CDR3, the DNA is TGTGCCAGCAGCTTAGGAGCGGGACAGCCCTACGAGCAGTACTTC.

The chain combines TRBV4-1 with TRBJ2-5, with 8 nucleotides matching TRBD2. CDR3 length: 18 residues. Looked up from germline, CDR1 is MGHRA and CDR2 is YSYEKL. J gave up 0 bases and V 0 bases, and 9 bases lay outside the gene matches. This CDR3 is CASSQEGRGGRYQETQYF. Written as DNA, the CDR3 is TGCGCCAGCAGCCAAGAAGGGCGCGGGGGGCGATACCAAGAGACCCAGTACTTC.

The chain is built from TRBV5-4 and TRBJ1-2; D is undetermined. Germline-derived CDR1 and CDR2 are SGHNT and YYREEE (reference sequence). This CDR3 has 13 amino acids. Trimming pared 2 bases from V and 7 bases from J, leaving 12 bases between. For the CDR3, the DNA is TGTGCCAGCAGCTTTATGGGCGCGGTTGGCTACACCTTC. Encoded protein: CASSFMGAVGYTF.

CDR3 in amino acids: CASSLAKRTGNTEAFF. In DNA, the CDR3 is TGTGCCAGCAGCTTGGCCAAGAGGACAGGGAACACTGAAGCTTTCTTT. This chain connects TRBV5-6 to TRBJ1-1, with TRBD1 matching over 7 bases. The length of the CDR3 is 16 residues. The V and J ends lost 0 bases and 1 base, in that order; junction bases with no gene match: 6. Per the germline V gene, CDR1 is SGHDT and CDR2 is YYEEEE.

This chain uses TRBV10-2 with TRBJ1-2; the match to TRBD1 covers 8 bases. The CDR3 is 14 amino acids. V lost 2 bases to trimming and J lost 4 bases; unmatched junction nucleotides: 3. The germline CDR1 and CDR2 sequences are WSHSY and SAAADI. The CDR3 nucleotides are TGCGCCAGCAGTGAGGACAGGGGTTTCTATGGCTACACCTTC. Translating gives CASSEDRGFYGYTF.

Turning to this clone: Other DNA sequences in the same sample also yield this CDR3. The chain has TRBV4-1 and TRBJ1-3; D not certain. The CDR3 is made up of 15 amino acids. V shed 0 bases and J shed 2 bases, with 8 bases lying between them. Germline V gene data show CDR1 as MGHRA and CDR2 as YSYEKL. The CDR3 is CASSQEGGTGNTIYF. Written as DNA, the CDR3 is TGCGCCAGCAGCCAAGAGGGAGGGACTGGAAACACCATATATTTT.

The chain's CDR3 is CASLKKLTVYEQYF. Written as DNA, the CDR3 is TGTGCCAGCTTGAAGAAACTAACCGTCTACGAGCAGTACTTC. The V gene is TRBV6-1, the J gene TRBJ2-7; D is ambiguous. With 8 bases removed from V and 3 bases from J, the gap between germline ends came to 17 bases. Germline-derived CDR1 and CDR2 are MNHNS and SASEGT. The CDR3 is made up of 14 amino acids.

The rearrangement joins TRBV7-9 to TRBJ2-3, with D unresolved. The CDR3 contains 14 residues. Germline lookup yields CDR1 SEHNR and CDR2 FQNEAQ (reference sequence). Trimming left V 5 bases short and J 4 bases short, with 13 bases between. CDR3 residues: CASSQQDEADTQYF. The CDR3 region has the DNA TGTGCCAGCAGCCAGCAGGATGAGGCAGATACGCAGTATTTT.

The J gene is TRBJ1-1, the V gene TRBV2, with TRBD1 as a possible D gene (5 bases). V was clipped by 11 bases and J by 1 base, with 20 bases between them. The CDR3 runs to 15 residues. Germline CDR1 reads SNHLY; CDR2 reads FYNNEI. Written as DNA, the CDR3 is TGTGCCGAACTCCCGGGGGAGGTTACGAACACTGAAGCTTTCTTT. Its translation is CAELPGEVTNTEAFF.

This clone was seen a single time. The CDR3, as DNA: TGTGCCATCAGGTCTGCTATGGACAGGGAAGGCACAGATACGCAGTATTTT. Translated, it gives CAIRSAMDREGTDTQYF. The chain uses TRBV10-3 and TRBJ2-3, with 8 bases fitting TRBD1. Per the germline V gene, CDR1 is ENHRY and CDR2 is SYGVKD. CDR3 length equals 17 residues. The ends lost 6 bases at V and 1 base at J; junction bases unmatched: 12.

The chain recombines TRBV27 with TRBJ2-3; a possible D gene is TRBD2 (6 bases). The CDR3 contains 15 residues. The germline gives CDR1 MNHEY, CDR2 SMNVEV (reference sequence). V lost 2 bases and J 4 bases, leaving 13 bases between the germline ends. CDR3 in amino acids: CASSLAGWGADTQYF. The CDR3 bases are TGTGCCAGCAGTTTAGCGGGATGGGGGGCAGATACGCAGTATTTT.